Listed below are T cell receptor beta chains from one sample, sequenced in a study of blood T cell repertoires in COVID-19. The repertoire was sequenced with immunoSEQ multiplex PCR; TCRdb's copy has only in-frame clones and lacks some. In the table there are 110,000 to 150,000 clones, more than 75% of which are singletons. Sequencing was performed on peripheral blood. These receptors were obtained from a man aged 60-69 years with acute or convalescent COVID-19. Each CDR3 is given with its conserved first and last residue. Fields, in order: J gene, V gene, CDR3 protein.

j_call: TRBJ2-1
v_call: TRBV30
cdr3_aa: CAWRRGLVYNEQFF

j_call: TRBJ2-3
v_call: TRBV10-3
cdr3_aa: CAIRAGLSTDTQYF

j_call: TRBJ2-1
v_call: TRBV29-1
cdr3_aa: CSVATYNEQFF

j_call: TRBJ2-7
v_call: TRBV5-1
cdr3_aa: CASSDMTGYSYEQYF

j_call: TRBJ2-2
v_call: TRBV7-8
cdr3_aa: CASSRQGLSTGELFF

j_call: TRBJ2-7
v_call: TRBV6-6
cdr3_aa: CASRQDYEQYF

j_call: TRBJ2-1
v_call: TRBV7-8
cdr3_aa: CASSPDRGLVNEQFF

j_call: TRBJ1-4
v_call: TRBV30
cdr3_aa: CACGGQGGEKLFF

j_call: TRBJ1-5
v_call: TRBV19
cdr3_aa: CASSVQGNQPQHF

j_call: TRBJ2-3
v_call: TRBV7-3
cdr3_aa: CASSQAGFRTDTQYF

j_call: TRBJ2-7
v_call: TRBV5-1
cdr3_aa: CASSLESDRTLYEQYF

j_call: TRBJ2-5
v_call: TRBV7-9
cdr3_aa: CASSLGASVYHQETQYF

j_call: TRBJ2-7
v_call: TRBV3-1/TRBV3-2
cdr3_aa: CASSHLAGAYEQYF

j_call: TRBJ1-1
v_call: TRBV11-1
cdr3_aa: CASSLGGGELNTEAFF

j_call: TRBJ2-3
v_call: TRBV9
cdr3_aa: CASSRWTSTDTQYF

j_call: TRBJ2-1
v_call: TRBV28
cdr3_aa: CASSFGAGWMNNEQFF

j_call: TRBJ2-7
v_call: TRBV7-8
cdr3_aa: CASSTGQGAGEQYF

j_call: TRBJ1-3
v_call: TRBV11-2
cdr3_aa: CASSRTPGTGASIGNTIYF

j_call: TRBJ2-1
v_call: TRBV11-2
cdr3_aa: CASRSQRGSSYNEQFF

j_call: TRBJ2-1
v_call: TRBV6-5
cdr3_aa: CASRTLAGRGEQFF

j_call: TRBJ2-7
v_call: TRBV30
cdr3_aa: CAWSVGTGSNEQYF

j_call: TRBJ1-1
v_call: TRBV19
cdr3_aa: CASSKGEHTEAFF

j_call: TRBJ2-1
v_call: TRBV18
cdr3_aa: CASSPPPGANKQFF

j_call: TRBJ1-1
v_call: TRBV6-5
cdr3_aa: CASSLGQTNTEAFF

j_call: TRBJ2-2
v_call: TRBV21-1
cdr3_aa: CASSKEYSRDRLTGELFF

j_call: TRBJ2-3
v_call: TRBV5-4
cdr3_aa: CASSPRGGADTQYF

j_call: TRBJ2-2
v_call: TRBV18
cdr3_aa: CASTGPLVIDTGELFF

j_call: TRBJ2-3
v_call: TRBV18
cdr3_aa: CASSPTGLAGAGDRTDTQYF

j_call: TRBJ2-4
v_call: TRBV5-6
cdr3_aa: CASSLSTRVAKNIQYF

j_call: TRBJ1-6
v_call: TRBV9
cdr3_aa: CASSVLDRGLGSPLHF

j_call: TRBJ2-6
v_call: TRBV7-2
cdr3_aa: CADLGEDGANVLTF

j_call: TRBJ2-2
v_call: TRBV15
cdr3_aa: CATSRDRGSPNTGELFF

j_call: TRBJ1-5
v_call: TRBV30
cdr3_aa: CAWSWGTGNQPQHF

j_call: TRBJ2-2
v_call: TRBV24-1
cdr3_aa: CATSDFGQAGTGELFF

j_call: TRBJ1-4
v_call: TRBV2
cdr3_aa: CASTGGSIGEKLFF

j_call: TRBJ1-2
v_call: TRBV9
cdr3_aa: CASSVGGGVLDYGYTF

j_call: TRBJ1-2
v_call: TRBV10-3
cdr3_aa: CATLPGTGFGYTF

j_call: TRBJ2-1
v_call: TRBV6-5
cdr3_aa: CASSSYRGTYNEQFF

j_call: TRBJ2-1
v_call: TRBV27
cdr3_aa: CASSLGGLAGSYNEQFF

j_call: TRBJ2-7
v_call: TRBV3-1/TRBV3-2
cdr3_aa: CASSQGWTDEQYF

j_call: TRBJ2-6
v_call: TRBV27
cdr3_aa: CASSQGGANVLTF

j_call: TRBJ1-6
v_call: TRBV7-2
cdr3_aa: CASTPTGGGSPLHF

j_call: TRBJ1-1
v_call: TRBV12-3/TRBV12-4
cdr3_aa: CASSSNTEAFF

j_call: TRBJ1-2
v_call: TRBV2
cdr3_aa: CASSQQGGRGYTF

j_call: TRBJ2-7
v_call: TRBV16
cdr3_aa: CASSQSGTSYEQYF

j_call: TRBJ2-7
v_call: TRBV18
cdr3_aa: CASSLGQDREQYF

j_call: TRBJ1-1
v_call: TRBV27
cdr3_aa: CASRRYRAMNTEAFF

j_call: TRBJ1-2
v_call: TRBV6-6
cdr3_aa: CASSYRAGQGGYGYTF

j_call: TRBJ1-1
v_call: TRBV4-1
cdr3_aa: CASSQGRGARGTEAFF

j_call: TRBJ2-2
v_call: TRBV3-1/TRBV3-2
cdr3_aa: CASSQDSANTGELFF

j_call: TRBJ2-1
v_call: TRBV27
cdr3_aa: CASSLAPVYNEQFF

j_call: TRBJ1-5
v_call: TRBV10-2
cdr3_aa: CASSIPGNQPQHF

j_call: TRBJ2-5
v_call: TRBV15
cdr3_aa: CATSRERLQTQYF

j_call: TRBJ2-2
v_call: TRBV5-1
cdr3_aa: CASSPGGTNTGELFF

j_call: TRBJ2-5
v_call: TRBV2
cdr3_aa: CASSPHDSGETQYF

j_call: TRBJ2-7
v_call: TRBV10-2
cdr3_aa: CASSESGQGVNEQYF

j_call: TRBJ2-3
v_call: TRBV2
cdr3_aa: CASRDLLGGRAVSTDTQYF

j_call: TRBJ1-6
v_call: TRBV15
cdr3_aa: CATSRDWDKNNSPLHF

j_call: TRBJ2-1
v_call: TRBV5-1
cdr3_aa: CASSLVARGDEQFF